The 28 T cell receptor beta chains given below trace back to one sample, sequenced in a study of blood T cell repertoires in COVID-19. Sequencing was performed with immunoSEQ multiplex PCR; in TCRdb, only in-frame clones are kept and a portion is missing. The sample lists fewer than 200,000 clones, almost 85% occurring once. The source material was peripheral blood. The source of these receptors is a man aged 40-49 years who had recovered from COVID-19.

The V call is TRBV25-1, the J call TRBJ2-1, with D perhaps TRBD1 (6 bases). Trimming removed 6 bases at V and 0 bases at J, with 12 bases between. Germline V CDR1 and CDR2: MGHDK, SYGVNS. This CDR3 has 15 amino acids. CDR3 region: CASSEDSNSYNEQFF. CDR3 nucleotides: TGTGCCAGCAGCGAGGACAGCAACTCCTACAATGAGCAGTTCTTC. Based on the CDR3 plus reference TRBV25-1 and TRBJ2-1, the full variable domain is EADIYQTPRYLVIGTGKKITLECSQTMGHDKMYWYQQDPGMELHLIHYSYGVNSTEKGDLSSESTVSRIRTEHFPLTLESARPSHTSQYLCASSEDSNSYNEQFFGPGTRLTVL.

This chain links TRBV5-1 with TRBJ2-1; 9 bases are a match to TRBD2. The CDR3 consists of 16 residues. V shed 1 base and J 5 bases; nucleotides not matched to a gene: 7. Per germline, CDR1 SGHRS and CDR2 YFSETQ. The CDR3 DNA reads TGCGCCAGCAGCTTGTCCGGAACTAGCGGGCACAATGAGCAGTTCTTC. It is translated as CASSLSGTSGHNEQFF.

The rearrangement uses TRBV29-1 and TRBJ1-2, with a tentative D call TRBD1 (5 bases). The V gene's germline CDR1 is SQVTM and CDR2 ANQGSEA. The CDR3 spans 13 residues. V was clipped by 0 bases and J by 5 bases, with 10 bases between them. CDR3 DNA sequence: TGCAGCGTTGAAGAGGGGCTCGGGTATGGCTACACCTTC. As protein: CSVEEGLGYGYTF.

V is TRBV5-6 and J is TRBJ2-3, with 7 bases fitting TRBD1. The J segment lost 6 bases and the V segment lost 5 bases, leaving 6 bases of the junction unmatched. Per germline, CDR1 SGHDT and CDR2 YYEEEE. The length of the CDR3 is 13 residues. This chain's CDR3 is CASSSTGADTQYF. The CDR3 DNA reads as TGTGCCAGCAGTAGCACAGGGGCCGATACGCAGTATTTT.

This chain uses TRBV18 with TRBJ1-6; 11 bases are shared with TRBD1. Per the germline V gene, CDR1 is KGHSH and CDR2 is LQKENI. Trimming cost V 3 bases and J 5 bases; bases outside gene matches: 6. The CDR3 is made up of 17 amino acids. CDR3 coding DNA: TGTGCCAGCTCACCCCCCGGGACAGGGGGGAATAATTCACCCCTCCACTTT. It specifies CASSPPGTGGNNSPLHF.

V and J are TRBV29-1 and TRBJ1-3, with D possibly being TRBD1 (6 bases). There are 14 residues in the CDR3. Germline assignment: CDR1 SQVTM and CDR2 ANQGSEA. Trimming shortened V by 0 bases and J by 4 bases, and 10 bases separated the two germline ends. CDR3 coding DNA: TGCAGCGTTGAAGACAGGGGACCAGGAAACACCATATATTTT. As protein: CSVEDRGPGNTIYF.

The J gene is TRBJ1-2, the V gene TRBV18, with 7 bases lining up with TRBD1. The CDR3 has 14 amino acids. Trimming took 3 bases from V and 4 from J; bases not matched to a gene: 5. Per germline, CDR1 KGHSH and CDR2 LQKENI. The CDR3 DNA reads as TGTGCCAGCTCACCGGGACAGACCCTCTATGGCTACACCTTC. As protein: CASSPGQTLYGYTF.

This chain uses TRBV29-1 with TRBJ1-2, with TRBD1 as a possible D gene (5 bases). Per the germline V gene, CDR1 is SQVTM and CDR2 is ANQGSEA. The V end was cut by 4 bases, the J end by 0 bases, with 12 bases between. This CDR3 is 14 amino acids long. The CDR3 DNA reads as TGCAGCGTTGGACCGGGGGGGGCTAACTATGGCTACACCTTC. Translating it yields CSVGPGGANYGYTF. Filled out from reference TRBV29-1 and TRBJ1-2, the complete variable domain reads SAVISQKPSRDICQRGTSLTIQCQVDSQVTMMFWYRQQPGQSLTLIATANQGSEATYESGFVIDKFPISRPNLTFSTLTVSNMSPEDSSIYLCSVGPGGANYGYTFGSGTRLTVV.

The rearrangement uses TRBV5-6 and TRBJ1-2; 10 bases are a match to TRBD1. The CDR3 extends over 14 amino acids. Germline V gene lookup returns CDR1 SGHDT and CDR2 YYEEEE. V trimming: 6 bases; J trimming: 8 bases; junction bases outside the gene matches: 10. The CDR3 region has the DNA TGTGCCAGCACACCTGACAGGGGGCGTAGGGGCTACACCTTC. Translation gives CASTPDRGRRGYTF.

The chain joins TRBV19 to TRBJ1-4, with 7 bases aligning to TRBD1. Trimming cost V 8 bases and J 0 bases; bases outside gene matches: 3. Germline CDR1 and CDR2: LNHDA and SQIVND (reference sequence). CDR3 length equals 14 residues. The DNA of the CDR3 is TGTGCCAGTCACAGGGGAACAACTAATGAAAAACTGTTTTTT. This codes for CASHRGTTNEKLFF. Full variable domain (remainder filled in from reference TRBV19 and TRBJ1-4): DGGITQSPKYLFRKEGQNVTLSCEQNLNHDAMYWYRQDPGQGLRLIYYSQIVNDFQKGDIAEGYSVSREKKESFPLTVTSAQKNPTAFYLCASHRGTTNEKLFFGSGTQLSVL.

This clone was seen only a few times. The chain links TRBV6-5 to TRBJ1-1, with a tentative D call TRBD1 (6 bases). The germline V gene has CDR1 MNHEY and CDR2 SVGAGI. This CDR3 contains 13 residues. With 5 bases removed from V and 11 bases from J, the gap between germline ends came to 18 bases. The CDR3 DNA follows: TGTGCCAGCAGTCAGAGGTCAGGGGTGGACGCTTTCTTT. It is translated as CASSQRSGVDAFF.

This chain joins TRBV11-3 and TRBJ2-7, with TRBD1 as a possible D gene (6 bases). The CDR3 consists of 13 residues. Trimming shortened V by 5 bases and J by 5 bases, and 13 bases separated the two germline ends. Germline V CDR1 and CDR2: SGHNT, YENEEA. CDR3 region: CASSMNRDNEQYF. The CDR3 nucleotides are TGTGCCAGCAGCATGAACCGGGACAACGAGCAGTACTTC.

The chain uses TRBV3-1 (or the pseudogene TRBV3-2) and TRBJ1-1; 7 bases match TRBD1. The CDR3 has 17 residues. The germline V gene encodes CDR1 LGHDT and CDR2 YNNKEL (reference sequence). With 0 bases clipped from V and 1 base from J, the junction kept 8 bases outside the gene matches. CDR3 DNA sequence: TGTGCCAGCAGCCAAGAGGGACAGAACCGAAGGAACACTGAAGCTTTCTTT. It encodes CASSQEGQNRRNTEAFF.

The V call is TRBV9, the J call TRBJ2-2; 7 bases agree with TRBD2. V shed 3 bases and J 3 bases; nucleotides not matched to a gene: 2. The CDR3 is made up of 14 amino acids. CDR1 and CDR2 from the germline V gene are SGDLS and YYNGEE. The CDR3 coding sequence is TGTGCCAGCAGCGCCGGGGGGTACACCGGGGAGCTGTTTTTT. It translates to CASSAGGYTGELFF.

A single count supports this clone. The chain couples TRBV19 to TRBJ1-5; D unclear. Deletions cut 3 bases from V and 0 bases from J, with 18 bases between. The CDR3 loop spans 18 amino acids. Germline CDR1 reads LNHDA; CDR2 reads SQIVND (reference sequence). The CDR3 loop is CASSIISGRHHSNQPQHF. CDR3 in DNA: TGTGCCAGTAGTATTATTTCTGGCAGGCACCATAGCAATCAGCCCCAGCATTTT.

The chain has TRBV24-1 and TRBJ1-1; D is unclear. Trimming stripped 1 base from V and 4 bases from J, with 6 bases between. Germline CDR1 reads KGHDR; CDR2 reads SFDVKD. The CDR3 spans 13 residues. The CDR3 loop reads CATSDFGSTEAFF. CDR3 DNA sequence: TGTGCCACCAGTGATTTCGGGAGCACTGAAGCTTTCTTT.

This rearrangement joins TRBV24-1 to TRBJ1-2, with 11 bases lining up with TRBD1. V gave up 5 bases and J gave up 8 bases; unmatched junction bases: 6. Germline V gives CDR1 KGHDR, CDR2 SFDVKD. This CDR3 is built from 14 residues. Here the CDR3 reads CATSAGQGAMGYTF. DNA of the CDR3: TGTGCCACCAGTGCCGGACAGGGGGCGATGGGCTACACCTTC.

This clone was seen only a few times. In DNA form, the CDR3 reads TGTGCCAGCAGTTTGGGGCAGGGGCATCAGCCCCAGCATTTT. The encoded protein is CASSLGQGHQPQHF. J is TRBJ1-5 and V is TRBV6-6; weak D call: TRBD1 (6 bases). Trimming cost V 4 bases and J 5 bases, with 12 bases left between them. CDR3 length equals 14 residues. The germline V gene has CDR1 MNHNY and CDR2 SVGAGI (reference sequence).

The rearrangement links TRBV7-3 to TRBJ1-5, with a tentative D call TRBD1 (5 bases). This CDR3 contains 13 residues. Trimming removed 5 bases at V and 4 bases at J, with 9 bases between. Germline V gene lookup returns CDR1 SGHTA and CDR2 FQGTGA. The CDR3 sequence is CASSPTANQPQHF. CDR3 nucleotide sequence: TGTGCCAGCAGCCCGACAGCAAATCAGCCCCAGCATTTT.

The rearrangement joins TRBV4-3 to TRBJ1-6; 11 nucleotides match TRBD1. This CDR3 is 16 amino acids long. V dropped 4 bases and J dropped 9; count of bases not matched to a gene: 8. The germline V gene has CDR1 LGHNA and CDR2 YSLEER. CDR3 DNA: TGCGCCAGCAGCCGGACTCCCGGGACAGGGGGTTCACCCCTCCACTTT. It yields the protein CASSRTPGTGGSPLHF.

The genes are TRBV9 and TRBJ1-6; D is perhaps TRBD1 (6 bases). CDR1 is SGDLS and CDR2 is YYNGEE in the germline V gene. The length of the CDR3 is 16 residues. V was shortened by 4 bases and J by 7 bases, with 18 bases between the two germline ends. The CDR3: CASSRGGGTWNSPLHF. DNA for the CDR3: TGTGCCAGCAGCAGAGGGGGGGGGACATGGAATTCACCCCTCCACTTT.

The chain uses TRBV4-1 and TRBJ2-3, with D possibly being TRBD1 (6 bases). The germline V gene encodes CDR1 MGHRA and CDR2 YSYEKL. V was shortened by 0 bases and J by 1 base, with 14 bases between the two germline ends. CDR3 length: 17 residues. CDR3 in amino acids: CASSQDPDRLGTDTQYF. CDR3 coding DNA: TGCGCCAGCAGCCAAGACCCCGACAGGCTTGGCACAGATACGCAGTATTTT.

The CDR3 DNA is TGTGCCAGCAGCAAAGAACTGACAGGGACTGGGGCCAACGTCCTGACTTTC. Translated, it gives CASSKELTGTGANVLTF. The rearrangement links TRBV7-9 to TRBJ2-6; 7 bases are a match to TRBD1. V was pared by 5 bases and J by 2 bases, with 9 bases of the junction left unmatched. CDR1 is SEHNR and CDR2 is FQNEAQ in the germline V gene (reference sequence). This CDR3 has 17 residues.

J is TRBJ2-1 and V is TRBV7-2; D not certain. The germline CDR1 and CDR2 sequences are SGHTA and FQGNSA. Trimming pared 5 bases from V and 4 bases from J, leaving 12 bases between. This CDR3 comprises 14 residues. CDR3 residues: CASSPDWSYNEQFF. CDR3 bases: TGTGCCAGCAGCCCTGACTGGTCATACAATGAGCAGTTCTTC. Complete variable domain (other parts from reference TRBV7-2 and TRBJ2-1): GAGVSQSPSNKVTEKGKDVELRCDPISGHTALYWYRQSLGQGLEFLIYFQGNSAPDKSGLPSDRFSAERTGGSVSTLTIQRTQQEDSAVYLCASSPDWSYNEQFFGPGTRLTVL.

The genes are TRBV9 and TRBJ1-2; 7 bases are shared with TRBD1. The CDR3 loop spans 11 amino acids. The junction had 5 bases not matched to a gene; V was cut back by 4 bases and J by 11 bases. The V gene's germline CDR1 is SGDLS and CDR2 YYNGEE. CDR3 protein: CASSQAGGYTF. The CDR3 bases are TGTGCCAGCAGCCAAGCAGGGGGATACACCTTC.

The chain combines TRBV24-1 with TRBJ2-1; no clear D gene. This CDR3 contains 13 residues. CDR1 and CDR2 (germline): KGHDR, SFDVKD. Trimming removed 8 bases from V and 7 bases from J, with 14 bases in between. The CDR3 nucleotides read TGTGCCACCATAGGAGCTCGTCGGAATGAGCAGTTCTTC. It encodes CATIGARRNEQFF.

The chain carries TRBV7-2 and TRBJ2-4; weak D call: TRBD1 (6 bases). CDR1 and CDR2 from the germline V gene are SGHTA and FQGNSA. The CDR3 length is 16 residues. V was trimmed by 0 bases and J by 1 base, leaving 10 bases between them. The CDR3 loop reads CASSLAGGLAKNIQYF. CDR3 nucleotide sequence: TGTGCCAGCAGCTTAGCTGGGGGCCTGGCCAAAAACATTCAGTACTTC.

The V call is TRBV15, the J call TRBJ1-2; D perhaps matches TRBD1 (5 bases). The V gene lost 9 bases and the J gene lost 1 base, with 21 bases spanning the gap. This CDR3 region has 16 residues. Looked up from germline, CDR1 is LNHNV and CDR2 is YYDKDF (reference sequence). The CDR3 sequence is CATTAEASQVNYGYTF. In DNA, the CDR3 is TGTGCCACGACGGCCGAGGCCTCACAGGTTAACTATGGCTACACCTTC.